This TCR beta chain emerged from a study of CD8 T cells in Susac syndrome. Reverse transcription of roughly 0.45 to 1 ug RNA used random hexamers. TCRdb independently ran MiXCR on the immunoSEQ multiplex PCR reads; one entry per CDR3 protein. The repertoire holds about 300,000 distinct CDR3 sequences, with about 92% as singletons. V gave up 0 bases and J gave up 4 bases, with 9 bases separating them. The germline gives CDR1 MNHEY, CDR2 SVGEGT. The CDR3 contains 14 residues. Sequenced: CD4+ T cells from PBMCs. The sequence was collected from a human donor with multiple sclerosis. The V call is TRBV6-2 or TRBV6-3, the J call TRBJ1-1; possible D gene TRBD1, 6 bases. CDR3 nucleotide sequence: TGTGCCAGCAGTTACTCATTGGGGGCCACTGAAGCTTTCTTT. Protein sequence: CASSYSLGATEAFF.